This T cell receptor beta chain was observed in a study of blood T cell repertoires in COVID-19 (dated by TCRdb to the early 2020s). Regarding the study in general: The collaborator samples originated in the United States, Italy and Spain and spanned the acute and convalescent phases of COVID-19. The prospective study material was composed of cDNA or gDNA derived from T cells, B-cell-depleted T cells, or PBMCs. The dataset comprised deeply sampled blood TCRbeta repertoires from subjects exposed to, actively infected with, or recovered from COVID-19. The repertoires were made available in a free public database intended to serve as a resource for research on the immune response to SARS-CoV-2. The samples were drawn from two sources: the first 160 participants of the ongoing ImmuneRACE study, and 1,254 subjects contributed by 6 global collaborators. Sample metadata almost always included a de-identified subject ID, COVID-19 status, age in years and sex. Where available, HLA class I and class II types were obtained from metadata supplied by the sample provider rather than from assay-based typing.

Samples from volunteer blood donors who had recovered from COVID-19 were contributed by a second Seattle source. The collaborating institutions used their own protocols to collect whole blood in K2EDTA tubes. For TCRbeta analysis, collaborators shipped samples in one of three forms: frozen whole blood, isolated PBMCs, or DNA extracted from either of those sample types. What the authors observed across the whole study: The quantity of clinical and demographic metadata differed by source and by participant and was supplied without curation.

CDR1 and CDR2 are drawn from the germline V gene: SGHTA, FQGNSA. V trim: 3 bases; J trim: 4 bases; unmatched bases: 6. The CDR3 measures 14 amino acids from cysteine to phenylalanine. Just the 42-base CDR3 DNA is kept, in frame starting at base 1. This clone was observed a handful of times. Its antigen has not been determined. No qualities accompany the bases; no much larger clone lies one base away. The immunoSEQ Assay, a bias-controlled multiplex PCR, was used to amplify TCRbeta CDR3 regions from genomic DNA. The study's processing was this. Nucleated cell counts per sample were estimated from amplification of reference gene primers within the assay. To quantify the absolute abundance of each unique TCRbeta CDR3 rearrangement, sequence reads were collapsed and filtered. Productive Simpson clonality was computed per sample as the square root of Simpson's diversity index over productive rearrangements. Here the immuneACCESS table is served through TCRdb, limited to in-frame sequences with V and J called. Missing clones are a known gap in these copies; in checked studies unresolved V genes cover under half, and the rest lacks a known reason. V, J and clone size are those of that table, while D and trimming were read from the DNA. In all, the sample holds 250,000 to 350,000 clones, and over 75% of those were seen once. The ten top clones hold 6.5% to 9.5% of the sample.

The sample was peripheral blood. Recombination linked TRBV7-2 to TRBJ2-7; 7 bases in between match TRBD2. This receptor was obtained from a woman in her fifties or sixties who had recovered from COVID-19. This receptor has the CDR3 CASSFSGVGYEQYF. The DNA is TGTGCCAGCAGCTTCAGCGGGGTGGGTTACGAGCAGTACTTC.